The entry that follows covers one TCR beta chain sequence. Its matching antigen is unknown. In germline, CDR1 is SGHTA, CDR2 FQGTGA. CDR3 size: 15 residues. It was UMI-labeled 5' RACE by which the TCR beta libraries were made. TCRdb re-called the 5' RACE reads and shows each CDR3 protein once, DNA omitted. Its table lists about 6,900 distinct CDR3 sequences. These data are taken from a study of human CD8 memory T cell subsets. Study-level findings and limits: Both stem-like subsets shared clonotypes with effector memory cells. However, the stem-like memory and precursor exhausted T cell repertoires overlapped with each other only minimally. For stem-like memory and precursor exhausted T cells, diversity was similarly high, which was not true of effector memory cells.

CCR7+ PD-1+ TIGIT+ early memory CD8+ cells with dysfunctional traits were TPEX. Healthy-donor buffy coats yielded the PBMC. By negative magnetic separation, total CD8+ T cells were enriched. Sequenced input: CD8+ T cells from PBMCs. The receptor was isolated from a human donor in good health. The V and J genes are TRBV7-3 and TRBJ2-1; the D gene TCRdb calls, TRBD2, cannot be checked with no DNA. This CDR3 reads CASSLSRGDSYEQFF. The entire variable domain, with the rest obtained from reference TRBV7-3 and TRBJ2-1, is as follows: GAGVSQTPSNKVTEKGKYVELRCDPISGHTALYWYRQSLGQGPEFLIYFQGTGAADDSGLPNDRFFAVRPEGSVSTLKIQRTERGDSAVYLCASSLSRGDSYEQFFGPGTRLTVL.